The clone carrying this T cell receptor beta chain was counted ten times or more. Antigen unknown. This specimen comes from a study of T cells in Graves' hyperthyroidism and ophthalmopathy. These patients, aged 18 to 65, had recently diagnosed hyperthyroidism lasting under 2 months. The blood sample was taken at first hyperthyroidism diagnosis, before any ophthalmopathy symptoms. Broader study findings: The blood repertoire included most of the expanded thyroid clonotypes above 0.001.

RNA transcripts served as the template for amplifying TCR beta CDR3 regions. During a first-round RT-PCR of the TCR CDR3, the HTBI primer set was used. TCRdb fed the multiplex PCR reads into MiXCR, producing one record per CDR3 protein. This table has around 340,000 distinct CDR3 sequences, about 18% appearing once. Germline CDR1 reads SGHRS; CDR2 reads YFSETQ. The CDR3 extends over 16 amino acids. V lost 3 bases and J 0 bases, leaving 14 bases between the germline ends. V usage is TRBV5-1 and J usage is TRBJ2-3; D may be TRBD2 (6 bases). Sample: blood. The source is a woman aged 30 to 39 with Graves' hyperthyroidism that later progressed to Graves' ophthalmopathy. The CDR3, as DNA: TGCGCCAGCAGCTCACAACCGGGACTGAGCACAGATACGCAGTATTTT. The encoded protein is CASSSQPGLSTDTQYF.